Listed below are T cell receptor beta chains from one sample, sequenced in a study of T cells after posttransplantation cyclophosphamide. Clones were read by immunoSEQ multiplex PCR, and TCRdb kept only the in-frame ones, dropping some. The data show some 14,000 clones, with around 82% seen just once and 5% held by the top ten. The sample here was PBMCs, taken 350 to 400 days after allogeneic stem cell transplant with calcineurin inhibitor and methotrexate. The receptors originated from a male patient younger than 35 who received an allogeneic stem cell transplant from a related donor, was CMV-positive, and had no GVHD. Some T cells may have come from the graft donor. Each CDR3 is given with its conserved first and last residue. The D gene is left open where the match is weak. Rows give clone size only sometimes, using once, few, many, or a class for an expanded clone.

d_gene	v_gene	j_gene	abundance	CDR3nt	CDR3aa
TRBD1	TRBV25-1	TRBJ1-2	once	TGTGCCAGCAGTGAGATGACAGGGGGCAGTTTCTATGGCTACACCTTC	CASSEMTGGSFYGYTF
NA	TRBV5-1	TRBJ2-7	few	TGCGCCAGCAGCTTGGCCGGGACTTTACCAGACGAGCAGTACTTC	CASSLAGTLPDEQYF
TRBD2	TRBV19	TRBJ2-3	NA	TGTGCCAGTAGTATGTATGCTAGCGGGACCCTCCTATCTAGCACAGATACGCAGTATTTT	CASSMYASGTLLSSTDTQYF
NA	TRBV7-9	TRBJ2-7	NA	TGTGCCAGCAGCTTAACATCTAGTCCGGCAAGCTCCTACGAGCAGTACTTC	CASSLTSSPASSYEQYF
NA	TRBV10-3	TRBJ1-5	few	TGTGCCATCCAGGGCTATAGCAATCAGCCCCAGCATTTT	CAIQGYSNQPQHF
NA	TRBV7-9	TRBJ2-1	NA	TGTGCCAGCCTCGATGCGGCCCCGGCTAGTGAGCAGTTCTTC	CASLDAAPASEQFF
TRBD2	TRBV4-2	TRBJ2-4	NA	TGTGCCAGCAGCCAAGAGTTAAGGACTAGTGGCAAAAACATTCAGTACTTC	CASSQELRTSGKNIQYF
NA	TRBV19	TRBJ2-7	NA	TGTGCCAGTAGTATCAACAATCTGGTGAACTACGAGCAGTACTTC	CASSINNLVNYEQYF
NA	TRBV5-8	TRBJ2-5	few	TGTGCCAGCAGCTTGGAGGGCCCAGGGGAAGAGACCCAGTACTTC	CASSLEGPGEETQYF
TRBD2	TRBV19	TRBJ2-5	NA	TGTGCCAGTAGTATACGGCGGGAGGGCCGGGAGACCCAGTACTTC	CASSIRREGRETQYF
NA	TRBV2	TRBJ2-7	NA	TGTGCCAGCAGTAGCGCAGCGAGCAACGAGCAGTACTTC	CASSSAASNEQYF
NA	TRBV30	TRBJ2-7	once	TGTGCCTGGAGTGACTACAGGGACCTCGGGGAGCAGTACTTC	CAWSDYRDLGEQYF
NA	TRBV6-6	TRBJ1-4	few	TGTGCCAGCAGTTACTCGAGAGAAAAACTGTTTTTT	CASSYSREKLFF
TRBD1	TRBV6-1	TRBJ1-1	NA	TGTGCCAGCAGTGCGGTGACAGGGGCCCACACTGAAGCTTTCTTT	CASSAVTGAHTEAFF
NA	TRBV9	TRBJ2-2	once	TGTGCCAGCAGGGTCCCCCAGCGGACGAACACCGGGGAGCTGTTTTTT	CASRVPQRTNTGELFF
TRBD1	TRBV5-1	TRBJ1-2	NA	TGCGCCAGCAGCTTGGACAGGGGCCTAGCTAACTATGGCTACACCTTC	CASSLDRGLANYGYTF
TRBD1	TRBV6-5	TRBJ2-2	NA	TGTGCCAGCACCGAACCGGACAGGGGAAGCGGGGAGCTGTTTTTT	CASTEPDRGSGELFF